This TCR beta chain came from a study of cytomegalovirus exposure and HLA in healthy donors. CDR3 size: 15 residues. Germline V gene lookup returns CDR1 GTSNPN and CDR2 SVGIG (reference sequence). The V and J ends lost 1 base and 2 bases, in that order; junction bases with no gene match: 4. PCR used 60 Vbeta primers and 13 Jbeta primers. Using immunoSEQ multiplex PCR, the repertoire was profiled, and TCRdb retains in-frame clones only, with some absent. The sample has some 190,000 clones; under 80% are singletons. This clonotype was sampled from a woman aged 25-40 years in good health and CMV-seropositive. Input material: PBMCs. The chain links TRBV30 to TRBJ2-3, with 9 positions matching TRBD2. CDR3 loop: CAWSAGGGATDTQYF. CDR3 sequence (DNA): TGTGCCTGGAGTGCGGGCGGGGGGGCCACAGATACGCAGTATTTT. Variable domain in full (rest from reference TRBV30 and TRBJ2-3): SQTIHQWPATLVQPVGSPLSLECTVEGTSNPNLYWYRQAAGRGLQLLFYSVGIGQISSEVPQNLSASRPQDRQFILSSKKLLLSDSGFYLCAWSAGGGATDTQYFGPGTRLTVL.